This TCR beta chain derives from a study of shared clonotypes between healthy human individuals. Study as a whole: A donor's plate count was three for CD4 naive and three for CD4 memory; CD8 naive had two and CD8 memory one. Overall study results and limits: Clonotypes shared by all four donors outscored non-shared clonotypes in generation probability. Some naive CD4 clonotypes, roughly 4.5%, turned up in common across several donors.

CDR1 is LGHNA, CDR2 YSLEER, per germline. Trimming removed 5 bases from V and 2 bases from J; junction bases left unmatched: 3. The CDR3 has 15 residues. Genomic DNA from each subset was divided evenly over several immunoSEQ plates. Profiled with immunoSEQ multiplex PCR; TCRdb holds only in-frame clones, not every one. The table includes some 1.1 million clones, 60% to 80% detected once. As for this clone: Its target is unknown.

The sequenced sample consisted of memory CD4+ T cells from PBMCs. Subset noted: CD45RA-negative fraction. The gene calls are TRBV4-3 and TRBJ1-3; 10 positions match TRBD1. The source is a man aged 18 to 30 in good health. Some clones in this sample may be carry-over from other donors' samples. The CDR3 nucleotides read TGCGCCAGCAGCGGTGACAGGGGGCCTGGAAACACCATATATTTT. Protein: CASSGDRGPGNTIYF.